The T cell receptor (beta chain) described here comes from a study of T cell responses to AZD1222 COVID-19 vaccine. Study-wide findings and caveats: Among vaccine-associated CD4 TCRs, coverage spanned spike, with dominance at 160-218 and 743-854.

Measured with immunoSEQ multiplex PCR; TCRdb has only the in-frame clones, and not every one. The repertoire holds 120,000 or so clones, with around 92% as singletons. V was clipped by 2 bases and J by 0 bases, with 10 bases between them. Germline V gene sequence: CDR1 ENHRY, CDR2 SYGVKD. CDR3 length: 15 amino acids. Second-dose recipients at about 4 or about 12 weeks were treated as one pooled group. Comment on this clone: Its antigen is as yet unknown.

The rearrangement uses TRBV10-3 and TRBJ1-2; D may be TRBD1 (5 bases). Sample: peripheral blood, taken 28 days after the second AZD1222 dose. The source of this sequence is an adult who received the AZD1222 COVID-19 vaccine. The CDR3 reads CAISETGTANYGYTF. The DNA for the CDR3 is TGTGCCATCAGTGAGACGGGGACGGCTAACTATGGCTACACCTTC.